One T cell receptor (beta chain) is described in this entry. The antigen remains undetermined. This entry comes from a study of identical twins. Findings and caveats of the study: There was an excess of low generation probability in the out-of-frame alpha sequences that twins shared.

TCRdb reprocessed the 5' RACE reads with MiXCR, giving one entry per CDR3 protein. Found here are 690,000 or so distinct CDR3 sequences, around 8.3% of them singletons; the top ten hold 0.98%. The germline V and J ends were trimmed by 3 bases and 1 base, with 3 bases remaining between them. CDR3 length equals 12 residues. This same sample was also part of a study on yellow fever vaccine responses in identical twins.

The TCR sequence derives from a woman under 30 in good health. The rearrangement uses TRBV12-3 or TRBV12-4 and TRBJ1-1, with no clear D. Specimen: PBMCs. The CDR3 loop reads CASSFENTEAFF. CDR3 nucleotide sequence: TGTGCCAGCAGTTTTGAGAACACTGAAGCTTTCTTT.